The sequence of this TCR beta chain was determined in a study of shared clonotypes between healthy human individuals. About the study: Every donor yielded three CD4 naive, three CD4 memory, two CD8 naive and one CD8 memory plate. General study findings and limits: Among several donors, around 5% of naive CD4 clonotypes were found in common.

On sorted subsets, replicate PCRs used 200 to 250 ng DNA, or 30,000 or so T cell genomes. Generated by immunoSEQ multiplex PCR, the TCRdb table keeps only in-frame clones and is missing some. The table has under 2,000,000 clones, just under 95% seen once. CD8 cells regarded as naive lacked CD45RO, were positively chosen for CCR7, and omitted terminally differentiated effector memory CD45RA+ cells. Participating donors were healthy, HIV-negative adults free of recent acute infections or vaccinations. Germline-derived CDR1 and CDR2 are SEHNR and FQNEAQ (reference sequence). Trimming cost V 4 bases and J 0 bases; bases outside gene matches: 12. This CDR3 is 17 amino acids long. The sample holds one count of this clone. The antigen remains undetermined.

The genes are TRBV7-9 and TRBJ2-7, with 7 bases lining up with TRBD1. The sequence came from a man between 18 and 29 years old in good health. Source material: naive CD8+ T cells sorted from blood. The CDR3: CASSSPPEQGTSYEQYF. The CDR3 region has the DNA TGTGCCAGCAGCTCCCCCCCGGAACAGGGGACCTCCTACGAGCAGTACTTC.